These 25 T cell receptor beta chains were sequenced from one sample in a study of cytomegalovirus exposure and HLA in healthy donors. PCR employed 60 Vbeta and 13 Jbeta primers. TCRdb's table, derived via immunoSEQ multiplex PCR, lists solely in-frame clones and lacks some. This sample carries some 150,000 clones, with about 2.2% going to the ten biggest clones. Sequencing input: PBMCs. The receptors were sampled from a woman between 18 and 29 years old in good health and CMV-seronegative.

The gene calls are TRBV19 and TRBJ1-5; no definite D call. This CDR3 is built from 14 residues. Per the germline V gene, CDR1 is LNHDA and CDR2 is SQIVND (reference sequence). Trimming removed 5 bases from V and 3 bases from J, with 11 bases in between. In nucleotides, the CDR3 is TGTGCCAGTAGTCACTGGCAGGACAATCAGCCCCAGCATTTT. Protein: CASSHWQDNQPQHF.

The chain carries TRBV30 and TRBJ2-5; possible D gene TRBD2, 5 bases. The V end was cut by 1 base, the J end by 1 base, with 7 bases between. This CDR3 is 13 amino acids long. Germline V gene data show CDR1 as GTSNPN and CDR2 as SVGIG (reference sequence). The DNA for the CDR3 is TGTGCCTGGAGTGCCGGGATCCAAGAGACCCAGTACTTC. Its protein is CAWSAGIQETQYF.

The chain uses TRBV19 and TRBJ1-1; possibly TRBD1 for D (5 bases). There are 16 residues in the CDR3. Per the germline V gene, CDR1 is LNHDA and CDR2 is SQIVND (reference sequence). Trimming left V 8 bases short and J 3 bases short, with 22 bases between. CDR3 in DNA: TGTGCCAGTGGTCAAAAGGCAGGGCGGGGGTACACTGAAGCTTTCTTT. This translates into CASGQKAGRGYTEAFF.

The chain carries TRBV4-3 and TRBJ2-1; D remains unclear. Per germline, CDR1 LGHNA and CDR2 YSLEER. This CDR3 region has 15 residues. V dropped 0 bases and J dropped 4 bases, with 10 bases sitting between them. The CDR3: CASSQDLRLYNEQFF. CDR3 DNA: TGCGCCAGCAGCCAAGATTTGCGTTTATACAATGAGCAGTTCTTC.

V gene TRBV6-1 combines with J gene TRBJ1-5, with TRBD1 matching over 8 bases. This CDR3 is 13 amino acids long. With 4 bases clipped from V and 6 bases from J, the junction kept 2 bases outside the gene matches. Germline V CDR1 and CDR2: MNHNS, SASEGT. Written as DNA, the CDR3 is TGTGCCAGCAGTGGGACAGGGCGTCAGCCCCAGCATTTT. Translation gives CASSGTGRQPQHF.

The V and J genes are TRBV2 and TRBJ2-7; D is undetermined. The CDR3 is 11 amino acids. The V end lost 6 bases, the J end lost 3 bases, and 6 bases lay between the germline ends. Germline V gene data show CDR1 as SNHLY and CDR2 as FYNNEI. The CDR3 region is CASSYSYEQYF. The CDR3 bases are TGTGCCAGCAGCTACAGCTACGAGCAGTACTTC.

The chain uses TRBV14 and TRBJ2-1; 7 positions match TRBD2. Germline values: CDR1 SGHDN, CDR2 FVKESK. The CDR3 is 22 amino acids. The V gene end was trimmed by 2 bases and the J gene end by 10 bases; junction bases not matched to a gene: 32. CDR3 bases: TGTGCCAGCAGCCAAACCGCGGGCAGTTCCTGGGTGGCGCGGGAGAAGGTATGGGAGCAGTTCTTC. Protein product: CASSQTAGSSWVAREKVWEQFF.

The gene calls are TRBV7-3 and TRBJ2-7; D possibly corresponds to TRBD2 (6 bases). In germline, CDR1 is SGHTA, CDR2 FQGTGA. The V end lost 5 bases, the J end lost 2 bases, and 19 bases lay between the germline ends. The CDR3 consists of 16 residues. CDR3 amino acids: CASSASGDLGTYEQYF. The CDR3 nucleotides are TGTGCCAGCAGCGCGTCCGGGGACTTGGGCACCTACGAGCAGTACTTC. The variable domain in full, completed from reference TRBV7-3 and TRBJ2-7, reads GAGVSQTPSNKVTEKGKYVELRCDPISGHTALYWYRQSLGQGPEFLIYFQGTGAADDSGLPNDRFFAVRPEGSVSTLKIQRTERGDSAVYLCASSASGDLGTYEQYFGPGTRLTVT.

The V call is TRBV5-6, the J call TRBJ2-2, with D perhaps matching TRBD1 (6 bases). The CDR3 covers 14 residues. The germline V and J ends were trimmed by 5 bases and 4 bases, with 12 bases remaining between them. CDR1 and CDR2 from the germline V gene are SGHDT and YYEEEE. CDR3 DNA: TGTGCCAGCAGGGACAGAGGCGGCACCGGGGAGCTGTTTTTT. It is translated as CASRDRGGTGELFF. The whole variable domain, remainder taken from reference TRBV5-6 and TRBJ2-2, is DAGVTQSPTHLIKTRGQQVTLRCSPKSGHDTVSWYQQALGQGPQFIFQYYEEEERQRGNFPDRFSGHQFPNYSSELNVNALLLGDSALYLCASRDRGGTGELFFGEGSRLTVL.

The chain has TRBV13 and TRBJ2-3; D perhaps matches TRBD2 (6 bases). This CDR3 contains 15 residues. Germline CDR1 PRHDT, CDR2 FYEKMQ (reference sequence). V lost 5 bases and J 0 bases, leaving 12 bases between the germline ends. The CDR3 protein is CASSMGLLSTDTQYF. CDR3 bases: TGTGCCAGCAGCATGGGACTCTTAAGCACAGATACGCAGTATTTT.

CDR3 sequence reads: CASSLTVLGTEAFF. The DNA for the CDR3 is TGTGCCAGCAGCCTGACAGTCCTGGGTACTGAAGCTTTCTTT. The chain joins TRBV2 to TRBJ1-1; TRBD1 might be the D (5 bases). Germline CDR1 is SNHLY and CDR2 is FYNNEI. V lost 6 bases and J lost 5, with 16 bases in between. The CDR3 covers 14 residues.

The chain carries TRBV19 and TRBJ1-5; D call uncertain. Germline CDR1 and CDR2: LNHDA and SQIVND (reference sequence). The CDR3 spans 14 residues. The ends were cut back, 3 bases at V and 0 bases at J, with 6 bases in the middle. The CDR3 bases are TGTGCCAGTAGTATTCAGTATAGCAATCAGCCCCAGCATTTT. It is translated as CASSIQYSNQPQHF.

The V call is TRBV7-2, the J call TRBJ1-5; D uncertain. Germline V gives CDR1 SGHTA, CDR2 FQGNSA. CDR3 length: 13 amino acids. Trimming pared 5 bases from V and 5 bases from J, leaving 10 bases between. Here the CDR3 reads CASSPYVDQPQHF. Here the CDR3 DNA reads TGTGCCAGCAGCCCCTATGTCGATCAGCCCCAGCATTTT.

The V gene is TRBV2, the J gene TRBJ1-5; D gene ambiguous. Trimming left V 7 bases short and J 1 base short, with 8 bases between. The CDR3 totals 13 residues. Germline values: CDR1 SNHLY, CDR2 FYNNEI. CDR3 loop: CASKENSNQPQHF. In DNA, the CDR3 is TGTGCCAGCAAGGAGAACAGCAATCAGCCCCAGCATTTT.

This sequence joins TRBV27 and TRBJ1-1; 9 nucleotides agree with TRBD1. The V gene end was trimmed by 6 bases and the J gene end by 6 bases; junction bases not matched to a gene: 5. From germline, CDR1 is MNHEY and CDR2 SMNVEV (reference sequence). CDR3 length: 13 residues. The CDR3 DNA follows: TGTGCCAGCAGCCCACAGGGGGCTCCTGAAGCTTTCTTT. This encodes CASSPQGAPEAFF.

The V gene is TRBV5-1, the J gene TRBJ1-2; no clear D. The V gene's germline CDR1 is SGHRS and CDR2 YFSETQ. There are 14 residues in the CDR3. The ends were cut back, 0 bases at V and 3 bases at J, with 9 bases in the middle. This CDR3 reads CASSLGATDYGYTF. In DNA, the CDR3 is TGCGCCAGCAGCTTGGGAGCAACGGACTATGGCTACACCTTC.

This chain uses TRBV7-6 with TRBJ2-5; D gene uncertain. The germline gives CDR1 SGHVS, CDR2 FNYEAQ. CDR3 length equals 14 residues. V gave up 1 base and J gave up 1 base, with 7 bases separating them. DNA for the CDR3: TGTGCCAGCAGCTTAGTCCCCTTCCAAGAGACCCAGTACTTC. Its protein is CASSLVPFQETQYF.

This sequence joins TRBV5-8 and TRBJ1-1; 7 nucleotides agree with TRBD1. The length of the CDR3 is 17 residues. With 0 bases clipped from V and 2 bases from J, the junction kept 10 bases outside the gene matches. CDR1 is SGHTS and CDR2 is YDEGEE in the germline V gene. CDR3 sequence reads: CASSLGSNRGENTEAFF. The CDR3 DNA is TGTGCCAGCAGCTTGGGAAGCAACAGGGGCGAAAACACTGAAGCTTTCTTT.

The rearrangement joins TRBV9 to TRBJ1-1; possible D gene TRBD1, 5 bases. The germline V gene encodes CDR1 SGDLS and CDR2 YYNGEE. V lost 4 bases and J 1 base, leaving 8 bases between the germline ends. This CDR3 has 13 amino acids. In DNA form, the CDR3 reads TGTGCCAGCAGCATAACAGGGAACACTGAAGCTTTCTTT. Translation gives CASSITGNTEAFF. The whole variable domain, filled in from reference TRBV9 and TRBJ1-1, reads DSGVTQTPKHLITATGQRVTLRCSPRSGDLSVYWYQQSLDQGLQFLIQYYNGEERAKGNILERFSAQQFPDLHSELNLSSLELGDSALYFCASSITGNTEAFFGQGTRLTVV.

The genes are TRBV7-9 and TRBJ1-4, with 7 bases matching TRBD1. The CDR3 has 15 amino acids. The V segment lost 3 bases and the J segment 6 bases; nucleotides outside the gene matches: 7. The germline gives CDR1 SEHNR, CDR2 FQNEAQ (reference sequence). The CDR3 region is CASSFRQGDDEKLFF. The CDR3 region has the DNA TGTGCCAGCAGCTTTCGGCAGGGGGATGATGAAAAACTGTTTTTT. Based on the CDR3 plus reference TRBV7-9 and TRBJ1-4, the full variable domain is DTGVSQNPRHKITKRGQNVTFRCDPISEHNRLYWYRQTLGQGPEFLTYFQNEAQLEKSRLLSDRFSAERPKGSFSTLEIQRTEQGDSAMYLCASSFRQGDDEKLFFGSGTQLSVL.

The chain couples TRBV7-3 to TRBJ2-4, with 9 bases lining up with TRBD1. The V gene's germline CDR1 is SGHTA and CDR2 FQGTGA. Germline trimming cut 6 bases from V and 5 bases from J; bases unmatched to any gene: 5. The CDR3 has 14 amino acids. Written as DNA, the CDR3 is TGTGCCAGCAGTCCGGGACAGGGAGAAAACATTCAGTACTTC. Residues: CASSPGQGENIQYF.

V usage is TRBV18 and J usage is TRBJ2-5; 7 bases are shared with TRBD1. The trim removed 3 bases at V and 0 bases at J, leaving 4 bases unmatched. Germline values: CDR1 KGHSH, CDR2 LQKENI. The CDR3 totals 15 residues. The CDR3 nucleotides read TGTGCCAGCTCACCTACGACAGGGAACCAAGAGACCCAGTACTTC. This gives the protein CASSPTTGNQETQYF.

The CDR3 DNA reads as TGTGCCAGTAGGATGAATACAGGGTACGAGAACTATGGCTACACCTTC. Translating gives CASRMNTGYENYGYTF. The chain uses TRBV19 and TRBJ1-2; perhaps TRBD1 as D (6 bases). This CDR3 spans 16 amino acids. Trimming stripped 6 bases from V and 2 bases from J, with 19 bases between. Germline-derived CDR1 and CDR2 are LNHDA and SQIVND (reference sequence).

The V and J genes are TRBV10-2 and TRBJ2-7, with no clear D. This CDR3 region has 10 residues. Germline assignment: CDR1 WSHSY and CDR2 SAAADI. The V end was cut by 8 bases, the J end by 4 bases, with 6 bases between. Written as DNA, the CDR3 is TGCGCCAGCGGAGAATACGAGCAGTACTTC. This sequence encodes CASGEYEQYF.

The chain links TRBV29-1 to TRBJ2-3; TRBD2 might be the D (5 bases). This CDR3 comprises 13 residues. V was shortened by 4 bases and J by 2 bases, with 10 bases between the two germline ends. Germline lookup yields CDR1 SQVTM and CDR2 ANQGSEA. The CDR3 protein is CSVAQRLTDTQYF. CDR3 coding DNA: TGCAGCGTTGCCCAGCGGCTCACAGATACGCAGTATTTT.